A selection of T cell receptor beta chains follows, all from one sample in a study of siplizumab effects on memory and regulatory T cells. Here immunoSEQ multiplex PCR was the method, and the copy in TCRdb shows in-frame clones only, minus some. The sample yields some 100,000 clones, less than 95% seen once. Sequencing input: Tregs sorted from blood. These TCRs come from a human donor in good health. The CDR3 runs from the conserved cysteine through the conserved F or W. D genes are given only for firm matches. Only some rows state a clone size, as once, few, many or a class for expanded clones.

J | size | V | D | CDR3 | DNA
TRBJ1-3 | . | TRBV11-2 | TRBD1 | CASSQIDRGPGNTIYF | TGTGCCAGCAGCCAGATAGACAGGGGACCTGGAAACACCATATATTTT
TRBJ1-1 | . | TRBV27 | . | CASIKDSSTEAFF | TGTGCCAGCATAAAAGACTCTTCCACTGAAGCTTTCTTT
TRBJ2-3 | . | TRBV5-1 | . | CASRGLDITDTQYF | TGCGCCAGCAGGGGCCTTGACATCACAGATACGCAGTATTTT
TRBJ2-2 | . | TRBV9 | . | CASSVVPVINTGELFF | TGTGCCAGCAGCGTAGTACCGGTGATAAACACCGGGGAGCTGTTTTTT
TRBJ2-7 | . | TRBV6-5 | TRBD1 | CASSYSRTGRNEQYF | TGTGCCAGCAGTTACTCACGGACAGGGAGGAACGAGCAGTACTTC
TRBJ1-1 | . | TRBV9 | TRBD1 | CASSRQGVNTEAFF | TGTGCCAGCAGCAGACAGGGGGTAAACACTGAAGCTTTCTTT
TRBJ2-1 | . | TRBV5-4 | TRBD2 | CASSLDSGSYDEQFF | TGTGCCAGCAGCTTGGATAGCGGGAGTTATGATGAGCAGTTCTTC
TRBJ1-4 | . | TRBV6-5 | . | CASSSHTSPGNEKLFF | TGTGCCAGCAGTTCCCACACCAGCCCAGGGAATGAAAAACTGTTTTTT
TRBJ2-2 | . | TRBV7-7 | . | CASSLGPTGELFF | TGTGCCAGCAGCCTCGGACCCACCGGGGAGCTGTTTTTT
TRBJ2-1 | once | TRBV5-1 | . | CASSLMGQPYNEQFF | TGCGCCAGCAGCTTGATGGGACAACCTTACAATGAGCAGTTCTTC
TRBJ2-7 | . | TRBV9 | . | CASSPQSLATYEQYF | TGTGCCAGCAGCCCACAGTCTCTAGCCACCTACGAGCAGTACTTC
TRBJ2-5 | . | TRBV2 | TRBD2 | CASSEGPAGGQETQYF | TGTGCCAGCAGTGAAGGTCCAGCGGGAGGTCAAGAGACCCAGTACTTC
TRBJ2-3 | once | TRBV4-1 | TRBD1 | CASSRGQGQDTQYF | TGCGCCAGCAGCCGGGGACAGGGGCAAGATACGCAGTATTTT
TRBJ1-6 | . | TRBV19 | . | CASRERVDSPLHF | TGTGCCAGTAGGGAGAGGGTGGATTCACCCCTCCACTTT
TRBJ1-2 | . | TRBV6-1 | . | CASSVVATHGYTF | TGTGCCAGCAGTGTCGTGGCGACCCATGGCTACACCTTC
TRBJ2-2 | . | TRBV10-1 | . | CASRAGTGNTGELFF | TGCGCCAGCAGAGCCGGGACTGGCAACACCGGGGAGCTGTTTTTT
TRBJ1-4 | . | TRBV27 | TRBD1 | CASRPGQDINEKLFF | TGTGCCAGCAGACCTGGACAGGACATAAATGAAAAACTGTTTTTT
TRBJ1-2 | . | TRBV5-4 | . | CASSWGRQGGYTF | TGTGCCAGCAGCTGGGGACGGCAAGGCGGCTACACCTTC
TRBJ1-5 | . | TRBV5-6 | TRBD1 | CASSRGTGDQPQHF | TGTGCCAGCAGCCGCGGGACAGGGGATCAGCCCCAGCATTTT
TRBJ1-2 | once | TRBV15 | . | CATSGGGSLYGYTF | TGTGCCACCAGCGGAGGTGGCTCACTCTATGGCTACACCTTC
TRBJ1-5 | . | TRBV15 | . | CATSTYLGTGWRQPQHF | TGTGCCACCAGCACCTACCTCGGTACAGGGTGGAGGCAGCCCCAGCATTTT
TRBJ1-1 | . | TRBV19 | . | CASSPSSLNTEAFF | TGTGCCAGTAGTCCCTCGTCCTTGAACACTGAAGCTTTCTTT
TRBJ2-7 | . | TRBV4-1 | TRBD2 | CASSQDLWGTSGSYEQYF | TGCGCCAGCAGCCAAGATCTCTGGGGGACTAGCGGGAGTTACGAGCAGTACTTC
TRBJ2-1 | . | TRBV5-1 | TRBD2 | CASSPRGLADTRRDNEQFF | TGCGCCAGCAGCCCCCGGGGACTAGCGGATACCCGTCGAGACAATGAGCAGTTCTTC
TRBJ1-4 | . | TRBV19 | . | CASTRGRGNEKLFF | TGTGCCAGCACACGCGGGAGGGGCAATGAAAAACTGTTTTTT
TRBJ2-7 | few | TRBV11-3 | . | CASSRDKEQYF | TGTGCCAGCAGCCGGGATAAGGAGCAGTACTTC
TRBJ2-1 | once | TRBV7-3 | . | CASSLQTGTYNEQFF | TGTGCCAGCAGCTTACAGACAGGAACCTACAATGAGCAGTTCTTC
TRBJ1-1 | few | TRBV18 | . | CASSPQGGGTEAFF | TGTGCCAGCTCACCACAGGGAGGGGGCACTGAAGCTTTCTTT
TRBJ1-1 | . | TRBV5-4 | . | CASSLGHLAGVEAFF | TGTGCCAGCAGCTTGGGACATCTTGCGGGTGTGGAAGCTTTCTTT
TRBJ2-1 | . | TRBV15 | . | CATSRDAGTHNEQFF | TGTGCCACCAGCAGAGATGCCGGGACCCACAATGAGCAGTTCTTC
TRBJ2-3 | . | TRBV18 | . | CASSPVQRAFTDTQYF | TGTGCCAGCTCACCAGTTCAACGAGCTTTCACAGATACGCAGTATTTT
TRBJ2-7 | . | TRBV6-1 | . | CASRETGTYEQYF | TGTGCCAGCAGAGAAACAGGGACCTACGAGCAGTACTTC
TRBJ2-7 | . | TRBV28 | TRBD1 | CASRKSTGVTYEQYF | TGTGCCAGCAGGAAATCGACAGGGGTGACCTACGAGCAGTACTTC
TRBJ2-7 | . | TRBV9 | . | CASSPEGRHSYEQYF | TGTGCCAGCAGCCCAGAGGGGAGGCACTCCTACGAGCAGTACTTC
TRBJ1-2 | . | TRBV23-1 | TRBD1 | CASRGQRVPYGYTF | TGCGCCAGCAGGGGACAGAGAGTTCCCTATGGCTACACCTTC
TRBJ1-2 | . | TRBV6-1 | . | CATKTVVNYGYTF | TGTGCCACCAAGACCGTTGTTAACTATGGCTACACCTTC
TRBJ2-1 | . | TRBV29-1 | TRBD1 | CSVDRGLYNEQFF | TGCAGCGTTGACAGGGGGCTCTACAATGAGCAGTTCTTC
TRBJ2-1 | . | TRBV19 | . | CASDSRGTNNEQFF | TGTGCCAGTGACTCCCGTGGGACGAACAATGAGCAGTTCTTC
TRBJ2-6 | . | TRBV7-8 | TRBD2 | CASSSTRLAGYSGANVLTF | TGTGCCAGCAGCTCCACCCGACTAGCGGGATACTCTGGGGCCAACGTCCTGACTTTC
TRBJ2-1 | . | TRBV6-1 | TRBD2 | CASSVRGRTPSYNEQFF | TGTGCCAGCAGTGTTCGCGGGAGGACCCCGTCCTACAATGAGCAGTTCTTC
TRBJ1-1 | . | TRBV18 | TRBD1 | CASSTGVNTEAFF | TGTGCCAGCTCGACAGGGGTGAACACTGAAGCTTTCTTT
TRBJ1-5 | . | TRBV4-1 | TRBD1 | CASSQDRETGEGNQPQHF | TGCGCCAGCAGCCAAGATCGTGAGACAGGGGAGGGGAATCAGCCCCAGCATTTT
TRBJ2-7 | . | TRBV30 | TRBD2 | CAWNRKTSGSNEQYF | TGTGCCTGGAACAGAAAGACTAGCGGGAGCAACGAGCAGTACTTC
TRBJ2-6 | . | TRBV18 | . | CASSLRMDPGRSGANVLTF | TGTGCCAGCTCACTTCGGATGGATCCAGGCCGATCTGGGGCCAACGTCCTGACTTTC
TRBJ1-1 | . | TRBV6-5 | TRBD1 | CASSQGGTEAFF | TGTGCCAGCAGTCAGGGGGGTACTGAAGCTTTCTTT
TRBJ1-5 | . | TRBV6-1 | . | CASSDRMIQPQHF | TGTGCCAGCAGCGACAGGATGATTCAGCCCCAGCATTTT
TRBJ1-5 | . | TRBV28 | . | CASSYLKNQPQHF | TGTGCCAGCAGTTACCTAAAAAATCAGCCCCAGCATTTT
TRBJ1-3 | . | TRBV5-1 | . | CASSQKPGNTIYF | TGCGCCAGCAGCCAGAAGCCTGGAAACACCATATATTTT
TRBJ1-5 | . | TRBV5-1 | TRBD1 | CASSLAGTAQDSQHF | TGCGCCAGCAGCTTGGCCGGGACAGCTCAGGACTCCCAGCATTTT
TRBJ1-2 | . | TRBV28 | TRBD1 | CASSFAGGYGYTF | TGTGCCAGCAGTTTCGCAGGGGGGTATGGCTACACCTTC
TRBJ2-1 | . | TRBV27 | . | CASRAGRWFRNEQFF | TGTGCCAGCAGGGCGGGGAGGTGGTTTAGGAATGAGCAGTTCTTC
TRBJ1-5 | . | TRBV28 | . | CASSLLGGSNQPQHF | TGTGCCAGCAGTTTATTAGGGGGTAGCAATCAGCCCCAGCATTTT
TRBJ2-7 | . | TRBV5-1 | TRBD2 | CASSRGTSGYEQYF | TGCGCCAGCAGCCGGGGGACTAGCGGCTACGAGCAGTACTTC
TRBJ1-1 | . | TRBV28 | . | CASSRTWNTEAFF | TGTGCCAGCAGTCGGACCTGGAACACTGAAGCTTTCTTT
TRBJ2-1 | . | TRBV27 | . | CASSVYGTKTYNEQFF | TGTGCCAGCAGTGTTTACGGGACCAAAACCTACAATGAGCAGTTCTTC
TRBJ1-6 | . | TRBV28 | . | CASSSSIPTLHF | TGTGCCAGCAGTTCCTCAATCCCCACCCTCCACTTT
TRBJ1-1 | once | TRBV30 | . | CAWSVRHFLTTEAFF | TGTGCCTGGAGTGTACGTCACTTCCTGACCACTGAAGCTTTCTTT
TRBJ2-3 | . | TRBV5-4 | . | CASSLTGDTQYF | TGTGCCAGCAGCTTGACAGGGGATACGCAGTATTTT
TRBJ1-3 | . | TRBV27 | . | CASRSRGGGNTIYF | TGTGCCAGCAGGAGTAGGGGTGGTGGAAACACCATATATTTT
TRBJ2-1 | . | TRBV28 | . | CASTPGGTSTYNEQFF | TGTGCCAGCACCCCTGGTGGGACATCAACCTACAATGAGCAGTTCTTC